This record covers a single TCR beta chain. Antigen: not known. This specimen belongs to a study of cytomegalovirus exposure and HLA in healthy donors. Study-wide results and limits: The classifier was said to identify cytomegalovirus status with high specificity and sensitivity. Some TCR beta chains (roughly 160 of them) were listed as cytomegalovirus-associated. As confirmed in vitro, a few CMV-associated chains were specific for CMV antigens. For most TCR sequences rarity was the rule, although some public TCRs occurred in many donors.

J was trimmed by 4 bases and V by 3 bases; bases with no gene match: 8. The CDR3 covers 16 residues. The V gene's germline CDR1 is MNHEY and CDR2 SMNVEV (reference sequence). Clones were read by immunoSEQ multiplex PCR, and TCRdb kept only the in-frame ones, dropping some. The sample records about 120,000 clones, about 84% being singletons. The chain has TRBV27 and TRBJ2-3, with 9 bases matching TRBD2. The TCR comes from a man aged 18 to 29 in good health and CMV-seronegative. Sequenced material: PBMCs. CDR3 protein: CASSFGGGGRSDTQYF. CDR3 bases: TGTGCCAGCAGTTTCGGCGGGGGGGGTAGGTCAGATACGCAGTATTTT.